This is a list of T cell receptor beta chains from one sample in a study of T cells in Graves' hyperthyroidism and ophthalmopathy. TCRdb analysed the multiplex PCR reads with MiXCR anew, one entry per CDR3 protein. The table has under 400,000 distinct CDR3 sequences, 15% to 20% seen once. Source material: blood. The receptors here all came from a woman aged 50 to 60 with Graves' hyperthyroidism. Each CDR3 is given with its conserved first and last residue. The D gene is left open where the match is weak. Clone size is given for some rows only: seen once, a few or many times, or a class if the clone is expanded.

j_call: TRBJ2-1; d_call: TRBD2; clone_size: NA; v_call: TRBV13; cdr3_nt: TGTGCCAGCAGCTTGGAGCGGGAGTATGATGAGCAGTTCTTC; cdr3_aa: CASSLEREYDEQFF
j_call: TRBJ1-1; d_call: NA; clone_size: many; v_call: TRBV18; cdr3_nt: TGTGCCAGCTCACCTGACAGAATGAACACTGAAGCTTTCTTT; cdr3_aa: CASSPDRMNTEAFF
j_call: TRBJ2-1; d_call: NA; clone_size: NA; v_call: TRBV6-5; cdr3_nt: TGTGCCAGCAGTTATCGTCCACAGGGCTGGGACAATGAGCAGTTCTTC; cdr3_aa: CASSYRPQGWDNEQFF
j_call: TRBJ2-3; d_call: TRBD2; clone_size: many; v_call: TRBV7-9; cdr3_nt: TGTGCCAGCAGCCGCTGGGGGGGTGAAACGCAGTATTTT; cdr3_aa: CASSRWGGETQYF
j_call: TRBJ2-1; d_call: TRBD2; clone_size: NA; v_call: TRBV19; cdr3_nt: TGTGCCAGTAGTATTGCCTTTAGCGGGAGTCTGAATGAGCAGTTCTTC; cdr3_aa: CASSIAFSGSLNEQFF
j_call: TRBJ1-1; d_call: NA; clone_size: many; v_call: TRBV27; cdr3_nt: TGTGCCAGCAGTTCATATATGCCCGCTCGGGCTGAAGCTTTCTTT; cdr3_aa: CASSSYMPARAEAFF
j_call: TRBJ2-4; d_call: NA; clone_size: many; v_call: TRBV28; cdr3_nt: TGTGCCAGCAGTTCAAAGACGGCGGTGGCCAAAAACATTCAGTACTTC; cdr3_aa: CASSSKTAVAKNIQYF
j_call: TRBJ2-5; d_call: NA; clone_size: many; v_call: TRBV24-1; cdr3_nt: TGTGCCACCAGTGATTTGGTTCGCGGACAAGAGACCCAGTACTTC; cdr3_aa: CATSDLVRGQETQYF
j_call: TRBJ2-1; d_call: TRBD2; clone_size: few; v_call: TRBV5-1; cdr3_nt: TGCGCCAGCAGCCTCCCTCTAGCGGGGTCCTACAATGAGCAGTTCTTC; cdr3_aa: CASSLPLAGSYNEQFF
j_call: TRBJ1-2; d_call: TRBD1; clone_size: NA; v_call: TRBV3-1; cdr3_nt: TGTGCCAGCAGCCAGCAGGGGGGAAACTATGGCTACACCTTC; cdr3_aa: CASSQQGGNYGYTF
j_call: TRBJ1-2; d_call: NA; clone_size: few; v_call: TRBV11-1; cdr3_nt: TGTGCCAGCAGCCCCACTTCAACTAACTATGGCTACACCTTC; cdr3_aa: CASSPTSTNYGYTF
j_call: TRBJ2-1; d_call: NA; clone_size: NA; v_call: TRBV29-1; cdr3_nt: TGCAGCGACATCCGGGACTTGGGAACCAATGAGCAGTTCTTC; cdr3_aa: CSDIRDLGTNEQFF
j_call: TRBJ2-5; d_call: NA; clone_size: NA; v_call: TRBV20-1; cdr3_nt: TGCAGTGCTAGAGGTGGGGTAAGGCTACTTCAGGAGACCCAGTACTTC; cdr3_aa: CSARGGVRLLQETQYF
j_call: TRBJ2-3; d_call: TRBD1; clone_size: few; v_call: TRBV2; cdr3_nt: TGTGCCAGCAGTGGGACAGGGGGCATGGATACGCAGTATTTT; cdr3_aa: CASSGTGGMDTQYF
j_call: TRBJ2-6; d_call: NA; clone_size: many; v_call: TRBV7-3; cdr3_nt: TGTGCCAGCAGCTTAGTAGGGACAGGGGCCAACGTCCTGACTTTC; cdr3_aa: CASSLVGTGANVLTF
j_call: TRBJ1-5; d_call: NA; clone_size: NA; v_call: TRBV6-1; cdr3_nt: TGTGCCAGCAGTGAAGAAGCAGGGAGCGGTCAGCCCCAGCATTTT; cdr3_aa: CASSEEAGSGQPQHF
j_call: TRBJ2-2; d_call: TRBD2; clone_size: many; v_call: TRBV20-1; cdr3_nt: TGCAGTGCTAGAGATCTGGTTAGCGGGGACACCGGGGAGCTGTTTTTT; cdr3_aa: CSARDLVSGDTGELFF
j_call: TRBJ2-5; d_call: TRBD1; clone_size: few; v_call: TRBV2; cdr3_nt: TGTGCCAGCAGCGAACAGGGGAAGAAAGAGACCCAGTACTTC; cdr3_aa: CASSEQGKKETQYF
j_call: TRBJ1-3; d_call: NA; clone_size: NA; v_call: TRBV9; cdr3_nt: TGTGCCAGCAGCAGAGGGGGATCTTCTGGAAACACCATATATTTT; cdr3_aa: CASSRGGSSGNTIYF
j_call: TRBJ2-3; d_call: NA; clone_size: many; v_call: TRBV7-2; cdr3_nt: TGTGCCAGCAGCTTAGGGGGAGTGTTAACAGATACGCAGTATTTT; cdr3_aa: CASSLGGVLTDTQYF
j_call: TRBJ1-1; d_call: TRBD1; clone_size: NA; v_call: TRBV27; cdr3_nt: TGTACCAGCAGTTTTAGGCCGACAGGGGACACTGAAGCTTTCTTT; cdr3_aa: CTSSFRPTGDTEAFF
j_call: TRBJ2-3; d_call: TRBD2; clone_size: NA; v_call: TRBV5-6; cdr3_nt: TGTGCCAGCAGCTTGGTGGGACTAGCGGTACGCACAGATACGCAGTATTTT; cdr3_aa: CASSLVGLAVRTDTQYF
j_call: TRBJ1-6; d_call: NA; clone_size: NA; v_call: TRBV5-1; cdr3_nt: TGCGCCAGCAGCTTACGCCGGGGATCTAATTCACCCCTCCACTTT; cdr3_aa: CASSLRRGSNSPLHF
j_call: TRBJ1-3; d_call: NA; clone_size: NA; v_call: TRBV6-2/TRBV6-3; cdr3_nt: TGTGCCAGCAGTTTCATGAGTACCGGAAACACCATATATTTT; cdr3_aa: CASSFMSTGNTIYF
j_call: TRBJ2-1; d_call: NA; clone_size: few; v_call: TRBV6-1; cdr3_nt: TGTGCCAGCAGCCTCGAGGGGGGGGGGGGGACCTACAATGAGCAGTTCTTC; cdr3_aa: CASSLEGGGGTYNEQFF
j_call: TRBJ1-1; d_call: NA; clone_size: few; v_call: TRBV19; cdr3_nt: TGTGCCAGTAGTACAGGACGGTACACTGAAGCTTTCTTT; cdr3_aa: CASSTGRYTEAFF
j_call: TRBJ2-7; d_call: TRBD1; clone_size: NA; v_call: TRBV6-1; cdr3_nt: TGTGCCAGCACCCCAGGGACAGCGAATACCTACGAGCAGTACTTC; cdr3_aa: CASTPGTANTYEQYF
j_call: TRBJ2-2; d_call: TRBD2; clone_size: few; v_call: TRBV3-1; cdr3_nt: TGTGCCAGCAGCCACCTAGGACTAGCGGGAGGTGGGGAGCTGTTTTTT; cdr3_aa: CASSHLGLAGGGELFF
j_call: TRBJ1-4; d_call: TRBD1; clone_size: NA; v_call: TRBV12-3/TRBV12-4; cdr3_nt: TGTGCCAGCCGATGGGGACAGGGAAAGGAAGAACTGTTTTTT; cdr3_aa: CASRWGQGKEELFF
j_call: TRBJ2-3; d_call: TRBD2; clone_size: NA; v_call: TRBV6-2/TRBV6-3; cdr3_nt: TGTGCCATCAGTTCCACGCTAGCGGGAGCTAGCACAGATACGCAGTATTTT; cdr3_aa: CAISSTLAGASTDTQYF
j_call: TRBJ2-7; d_call: TRBD2; clone_size: many; v_call: TRBV28; cdr3_nt: TGTGCCAGCACATGGGGAGGGACGGGCTCCTACGAGCAGTACTTC; cdr3_aa: CASTWGGTGSYEQYF
j_call: TRBJ1-1; d_call: TRBD1; clone_size: many; v_call: TRBV18; cdr3_nt: TGTGCCAGCTCACTCCTAACAGGGGGCATCACTGAAGCTTTCTTT; cdr3_aa: CASSLLTGGITEAFF
j_call: TRBJ1-2; d_call: NA; clone_size: few; v_call: TRBV2; cdr3_nt: TGTGCCAGCAGTTCAGGCGAACTACTCTATGGCTACACCTTC; cdr3_aa: CASSSGELLYGYTF
j_call: TRBJ2-2; d_call: NA; clone_size: NA; v_call: TRBV9; cdr3_nt: TGTGCCAGCAGCGTGGGCAGCACCGGGGAGCTGTTTTTT; cdr3_aa: CASSVGSTGELFF
j_call: TRBJ1-1; d_call: TRBD1; clone_size: few; v_call: TRBV20-1; cdr3_nt: TGCAGTGCCCCGGACAGGGGCGGCGCTGAAGCTTTCTTT; cdr3_aa: CSAPDRGGAEAFF
j_call: TRBJ2-6; d_call: NA; clone_size: once; v_call: TRBV30; cdr3_nt: TGTGCCTGGAGCCTCGCTGGGGCCAACGTCCTGACTTTC; cdr3_aa: CAWSLAGANVLTF
j_call: TRBJ1-1; d_call: NA; clone_size: few; v_call: TRBV10-3; cdr3_nt: TGTGCCATCAGGAGTGGACAGTTGAACACTGAAGCTTTCTTT; cdr3_aa: CAIRSGQLNTEAFF